The rows below give T cell receptor beta chains drawn from one sample of a study of T cell repertoires in cytomegalovirus infection. TCRdb reprocessed the reads with MiXCR, giving one entry per CDR3 protein. The table shows 100,000 or so distinct CDR3 sequences, with roughly 29% occurring only once. For these receptors, no antigen is known. The input for sequencing was CD8+ T cells from cultured PBMCs, taken from culture after CMV antigen stimulation. These receptors all come from a human donor in good health (CMV status not recorded). Some clones in this sample may be carry-over from other donors' samples. Each CDR3 is given with its conserved first and last residue. A D gene is named only where the DNA matches it firmly. Where a row states a size, it is once, few, many or the class of an expanded clone; other rows omit it.

DNA	CDR3	D	size	V	J
TGCGCCAGCAGCTTGGGACTAGCGGGGGCCAATGAGCAGTTCTTC	CASSLGLAGANEQFF	TRBD2	NA	TRBV5-1	TRBJ2-1
TGTGCCAGCAGCCACTCCAACGAGGCCTATGGCTACACCTTC	CASSHSNEAYGYTF	NA	NA	TRBV7-9	TRBJ1-2
TGTGCCACCCGACTCCTTCAGGACCTCTACGAGCAGTACTTC	CATRLLQDLYEQYF	NA	few	TRBV6-1	TRBJ2-7
TGTGCCAGCAGCCCCTCCACACGGCGGTACAATCAGCCCCAGCATTTT	CASSPSTRRYNQPQHF	NA	NA	TRBV7-3	TRBJ1-5
TGTGCCAGCAGCTCCATTAGCGGGGGGGTGTTCTACGAGCAGTACTTC	CASSSISGGVFYEQYF	TRBD2	many	TRBV7-2	TRBJ2-7
TGTGCCAGCAGTTACAGCATCGGTGAGCAGTTCTTC	CASSYSIGEQFF	NA	once	TRBV28	TRBJ2-1
TGTGCCAGCAGTTACGACAGGGTTACCTTCTATGGCTACACCTTC	CASSYDRVTFYGYTF	TRBD1	NA	TRBV6-6	TRBJ1-2
TGTGCCAGCAGCTTGGCGGCAGCAACTCAGAGGACAGATACGCAGTATTTT	CASSLAAATQRTDTQYF	NA	NA	TRBV5-5	TRBJ2-3
TGCAGTGCGGGGACAGGGGGTTTGGGCAAAAACATTCAGTACTTC	CSAGTGGLGKNIQYF	TRBD1	few	TRBV20-1	TRBJ2-4
TGTGCCAGCAGTCCTAGCGGGGGAACCTACAATGAGCAGTTCTTC	CASSPSGGTYNEQFF	TRBD2	NA	TRBV12-3/TRBV12-4	TRBJ2-1
TGTGCCAGCAGCTCGACGGTGCTTCCACACCAGGAGACCCAGTACTTC	CASSSTVLPHQETQYF	NA	NA	TRBV7-6	TRBJ2-5
TGTGCCAGCAGCCATCGGACAGAGATATTAGAGACCCAGTACTTC	CASSHRTEILETQYF	NA	few	TRBV7-2	TRBJ2-5
TGCGCCAGCAGCTTGGACAGCGGGGGGGCCTCCTACAATGAGCAGTTCTTC	CASSLDSGGASYNEQFF	TRBD2	many	TRBV5-1	TRBJ2-1
TGTGCCAGCAGCAACCTGGGAGCTGAAGCTTTCTTT	CASSNLGAEAFF	NA	NA	TRBV7-9	TRBJ1-1
TGTGCCAGCAGCACCGGGAGCTACGAGCAGTACTTC	CASSTGSYEQYF	NA	NA	TRBV7-2	TRBJ2-7
TGTGCCATCAGTGGGGGGGGGGCGACCTATGGCTACACCTTC	CAISGGGATYGYTF	NA	NA	TRBV10-3	TRBJ1-2
TGTGCCAGCAGAACCCCGTTAGGCTACACCTTC	CASRTPLGYTF	NA	few	TRBV12-3/TRBV12-4	TRBJ1-2
TGCAGTGCTCGAATGACAAGTAGCAATCAGCCCCAGCATTTT	CSARMTSSNQPQHF	NA	many	TRBV20-1	TRBJ1-5
TGTGCCAGCAGTGGCAATAGCGCCGGCACAGATACGCAGTATTTT	CASSGNSAGTDTQYF	NA	few	TRBV6-6	TRBJ2-3
TGTGCCAGCAGACTAGCGTCCGGGGAGCTGTTTTTT	CASRLASGELFF	TRBD2	many	TRBV7-6	TRBJ2-2
TGCGCCAGCAGCCCTAGCGGGGTTCAAGAGACCCAGTACTTC	CASSPSGVQETQYF	TRBD2	many	TRBV4-1	TRBJ2-5
TGTGCCAGCAGTTTCACTAGCGGGGGCAATGAGCAGTTCTTC	CASSFTSGGNEQFF	TRBD2	NA	TRBV12-3/TRBV12-4	TRBJ2-1
TGTGCCAGCAGCACTTCAGGGGGTGGCTATGGCTACACCTTC	CASSTSGGGYGYTF	TRBD1	many	TRBV11-2	TRBJ1-2
TGTGCCAGCAGCTTAAGGGGGGGGACAGGGGGCGGTGGGGCCAACGTCCTGACTTTC	CASSLRGGTGGGGANVLTF	TRBD1	NA	TRBV7-8	TRBJ2-6
TGTGCCAGCACCGGACTAGCGGGGGGAATTTTGGGTGAGCAGTTCTTC	CASTGLAGGILGEQFF	TRBD2	few	TRBV6-1	TRBJ2-1
TGTGCCAGCAGTTACCTACGGACAGATTCACCCCTCCACTTT	CASSYLRTDSPLHF	NA	NA	TRBV6-6	TRBJ1-6
TGTGCCAGCAGCGAGGGTTACACCGGGGAGCTGTTTTTT	CASSEGYTGELFF	NA	NA	TRBV27	TRBJ2-2
TGCAGTGCTAGGGTAGGGGGCAATCAGCCCCAGCATTTT	CSARVGGNQPQHF	NA	few	TRBV20-1	TRBJ1-5
TGTGCCAGCAGTTACTACGACAGTTCTGAAGCTTTCTTT	CASSYYDSSEAFF	NA	few	TRBV6-2/TRBV6-3	TRBJ1-1
TGTGCCAGCAAAATGATGGCAGGGGGCACTGAAGCTTTCTTT	CASKMMAGGTEAFF	TRBD1	many	TRBV28	TRBJ1-1
TGTGCCAGCAGCTGGACCGGGACAACGGGCGAGCAGTACTTC	CASSWTGTTGEQYF	NA	many	TRBV7-2	TRBJ2-7
TGTGCCAGCAGCTCCCGGGACAGGGGATACAATGAGCAGTTCTTC	CASSSRDRGYNEQFF	TRBD1	few	TRBV5-5	TRBJ2-1
TGTGCCAGCAGCTTAGATGGCACCGGGGCCCAGTACTTC	CASSLDGTGAQYF	NA	many	TRBV7-8	TRBJ2-5
TGCAGTGCTAGGGAGGTCGGGGACTATGGCTACACCTTC	CSAREVGDYGYTF	NA	NA	TRBV20-1	TRBJ1-2
TGTGCCAGCACCCTCGGAGGGGGATACACCGGGGAGCTGTTTTTT	CASTLGGGYTGELFF	NA	NA	TRBV27	TRBJ2-2
TGTGCCAGCAGCTTAGAGGGGGGCCGCAATGAGCAGTTCTTC	CASSLEGGRNEQFF	NA	many	TRBV7-8	TRBJ2-1
TGCGCCAGCAGCTACGAGGGACAGTTCACCGGGGAGCTGTTTTTT	CASSYEGQFTGELFF	TRBD1	few	TRBV5-1	TRBJ2-2
TGCAGCGTTGAAACGGGGGATAGCACTGAAGCTTTCTTT	CSVETGDSTEAFF	NA	NA	TRBV29-1	TRBJ1-1
TGTGCCAGCAGCTTAGGACAGGCCGGGAACTACGAGCAGTACTTC	CASSLGQAGNYEQYF	NA	few	TRBV7-6	TRBJ2-7
TGCAGTGCTAGGCTGACAGGGTTTGGAAACACCATATATTTT	CSARLTGFGNTIYF	TRBD1	NA	TRBV20-1	TRBJ1-3
TGTGCCAGCAGCTCAGAGAGGGATTCGGGGAATGAGCAGTTCTTC	CASSSERDSGNEQFF	NA	NA	TRBV7-6	TRBJ2-1
TGTGCCAGCAGTTTCTCATGGACAGGGGGCGGTCGGGAGACCCAGTACTTC	CASSFSWTGGGRETQYF	TRBD1	NA	TRBV28	TRBJ2-5
TGTGCCAGTAGTATTGGGGTACAGGGAACTGAAGCTTTCTTT	CASSIGVQGTEAFF	NA	many	TRBV19	TRBJ1-1
TGTGCCAGCAAAGGAATGGGGGACGTGGGCAATCAGCCCCAGCATTTT	CASKGMGDVGNQPQHF	NA	NA	TRBV2	TRBJ1-5
TGTGCCAGCAGCTTGGATCTTAATTCACCCCTCCACTTT	CASSLDLNSPLHF	NA	NA	TRBV5-3	TRBJ1-6
TGCGCCAGCAGCTCGGGCGGAGACTACAATGAGCAGTTCTTC	CASSSGGDYNEQFF	NA	few	TRBV5-1	TRBJ2-1
TGTGCCAGTAGTATCGGTGACTCCTACGAGCAGTACTTC	CASSIGDSYEQYF	NA	few	TRBV19	TRBJ2-7
TGTGCCAGCAGTTTTCTTAGGGGGCAAGGTCCCAACATTCAGTACTTC	CASSFLRGQGPNIQYF	TRBD1	NA	TRBV2	TRBJ2-4
TGTGCCAGCAGCTTAGCGATTGGACTAGCAGTCGAGCAGTACTTC	CASSLAIGLAVEQYF	TRBD2	many	TRBV7-6	TRBJ2-7
TGTGCCACCAGTGCTCGGGACGCAGGTAACACCGGGGAGCTGTTTTTT	CATSARDAGNTGELFF	NA	NA	TRBV24-1	TRBJ2-2
TGTGCCAGCAGTTACCTGGGACAGGGGCCAAACAATGAGCAGTTCTTC	CASSYLGQGPNNEQFF	TRBD1	NA	TRBV6-6	TRBJ2-1
TGTGCCAGCAGTTTATGGACCGATAGCTCCTACGAGCAGTACTTC	CASSLWTDSSYEQYF	NA	few	TRBV12-3/TRBV12-4	TRBJ2-7
TGCAGCGTGCTCCGGGGAGACTCTGGCGAGCAGTACTTC	CSVLRGDSGEQYF	NA	NA	TRBV29-1	TRBJ2-7
TGTGCCAGCAGTTCAGGGGACACCTACACTAGCACAGATACGCAGTATTTT	CASSSGDTYTSTDTQYF	NA	NA	TRBV12-3/TRBV12-4	TRBJ2-3
TGTGCCAGCAGCATCCTAGCGGGGGCCGGGGGTGAGCAGTTCTTC	CASSILAGAGGEQFF	TRBD2	many	TRBV7-3	TRBJ2-1
TGTGCCAGTAGTATGGTTCCCGGGGCCAACGTCCTGACTTTC	CASSMVPGANVLTF	NA	NA	TRBV19	TRBJ2-6
TGTGCCAGCAGTGAAGGACAGGCAGGGGGATATCAGCCCCAGCATTTT	CASSEGQAGGYQPQHF	TRBD1	NA	TRBV2	TRBJ1-5
TGTGCCAGCAGCTTATTGGATTATAGCAATCAGCCCCAGCATTTT	CASSLLDYSNQPQHF	NA	many	TRBV7-8	TRBJ1-5
TGTGCCAGCAGCCCCGGAGGAGGGGGTGGAGAGACCCAGTACTTC	CASSPGGGGGETQYF	NA	NA	TRBV7-7	TRBJ2-5
TGTGCCAGCAGTTTACCCCTCCATAGGTGGGACGGCTATGGCTACACCTTC	CASSLPLHRWDGYGYTF	NA	few	TRBV28	TRBJ1-2